The rows below give T cell receptor beta chains drawn from one sample of a study of Ad26.COV2.S vaccination and SARS-CoV-2 variants. Assay used: immunoSEQ multiplex PCR; TCRdb lists only in-frame clones, some missing. The repertoire holds 450,000 to 550,000 clones, with roughly nine tenths as singletons. The starting material was peripheral blood, obtained in a trial of Ad26.COV2.S vaccine versus placebo. These receptors were taken from a person aged 18-65 years who received the Ad26.COV2.S COVID-19 vaccine or a placebo. Each CDR3 is given with its conserved first and last residue. A D gene is named only where the DNA matches it firmly. Size tells how often a clone was seen (once, few, many) or the class of an expanded clone, and some rows leave it out.

>.|.|TRBV10-3|TRBJ1-1
CAISMQGYMNTEAFF
TGTGCCATCAGCATGCAGGGGTACATGAACACTGAAGCTTTCTTT
>TRBD1|.|TRBV6-5|TRBJ1-5
CASSRQGTSNQPQHF
TGTGCCAGCAGCCGACAGGGAACTAGCAATCAGCCCCAGCATTTT
>.|.|TRBV29-1|TRBJ2-3
CSKRGDPATDTQYF
TGCAGCAAAAGAGGGGATCCCGCCACAGATACGCAGTATTTT
>.|.|TRBV5-8|TRBJ2-1
CASSLTSGSSYNEQFF
TGTGCCAGCAGCTTAACGTCAGGGAGCTCCTACAATGAGCAGTTCTTC
>.|.|TRBV18|TRBJ2-1
CASSPPTGREQFF
TGTGCCAGCTCACCACCGACAGGACGTGAGCAGTTCTTC
>.|.|TRBV2|TRBJ1-5
CASSMAQHSNQPQHF
TGTGCCAGCAGCATGGCACAGCATAGCAATCAGCCCCAGCATTTT
>.|.|TRBV28|TRBJ2-7
CASSSRYEQYF
TGTGCCAGCAGTTCTCGATACGAGCAGTACTTC
>TRBD2|once|TRBV4-1|TRBJ2-7
CASSQVYRLLAGGPSDEQYF
TGCGCCAGCAGCCAAGTCTATAGGCTACTAGCGGGAGGGCCCTCGGACGAGCAGTACTTC
>TRBD2|.|TRBV10-3|TRBJ2-5
CATKLAGEETQYF
TGTGCCACGAAACTAGCGGGAGAAGAGACCCAGTACTTC
>.|.|TRBV18|TRBJ1-1
CASSPLPLGAFF
TGTGCCAGCTCTCCCCTCCCCCTTGGGGCTTTCTTT
>.|.|TRBV9|TRBJ1-6
CASSYSGGLNSPLHF
TGTGCCAGCAGCTACTCGGGAGGCCTAAATTCACCCCTCCACTTT
>.|.|TRBV7-9|TRBJ1-5
CASSLHRGGARNQPQHF
TGTGCCAGCAGCTTACACCGGGGGGGGGCTCGGAATCAGCCCCAGCATTTT
>.|.|TRBV12-3/TRBV12-4|TRBJ1-2
CASTTGAGYTF
TGTGCCAGCACAACGGGGGCTGGCTACACCTTC
>TRBD2|.|TRBV19|TRBJ2-5
CASSLGLAQETQYF
TGTGCCAGTAGTCTGGGACTAGCCCAAGAGACCCAGTACTTC
>.|.|TRBV9|TRBJ1-4
CASSVGGGTLQANEKLFF
TGTGCCAGCAGCGTAGGAGGAGGGACACTGCAAGCTAATGAAAAACTGTTTTTT
>.|.|TRBV5-1|TRBJ2-2
CASSLTEAMGTGELFF
TGCGCCAGCAGCTTAACCGAGGCCATGGGCACCGGGGAGCTGTTTTTT
>TRBD1|.|TRBV3-1/TRBV3-2|TRBJ1-6
CASSPRDRGVSYNSPLHF
TGTGCCAGCAGCCCTCGGGACAGGGGAGTTTCCTATAATTCACCCCTCCACTTT
>.|.|TRBV5-1|TRBJ2-6
CASSLARAGANVLTF
TGCGCCAGCAGCTTGGCTAGGGCTGGGGCCAACGTCCTGACTTTC
>TRBD2|.|TRBV29-1|TRBJ2-2
CSGRLAGGHTGELFF
TGCAGCGGCCGACTAGCGGGAGGTCACACCGGGGAGCTGTTTTTT
>.|.|TRBV14|TRBJ2-2
CASSLFPAGELFF
TGTGCCAGCAGCCTATTTCCGGCCGGGGAGCTGTTTTTT
>.|.|TRBV9|TRBJ2-2
CASSVVPGELFF
TGTGCCAGCAGCGTAGTACCCGGGGAGCTGTTTTTT
>TRBD2|.|TRBV7-6|TRBJ2-3
CASSFFSPIAGSTDTQYF
TGTGCCAGCAGCTTTTTTTCCCCTATAGCGGGGAGCACAGATACGCAGTATTTT
>.|.|TRBV2|TRBJ2-3
CASSGLQGGLTDTQYF
TGTGCCAGCAGTGGTTTACAGGGAGGGCTCACAGATACGCAGTATTTT